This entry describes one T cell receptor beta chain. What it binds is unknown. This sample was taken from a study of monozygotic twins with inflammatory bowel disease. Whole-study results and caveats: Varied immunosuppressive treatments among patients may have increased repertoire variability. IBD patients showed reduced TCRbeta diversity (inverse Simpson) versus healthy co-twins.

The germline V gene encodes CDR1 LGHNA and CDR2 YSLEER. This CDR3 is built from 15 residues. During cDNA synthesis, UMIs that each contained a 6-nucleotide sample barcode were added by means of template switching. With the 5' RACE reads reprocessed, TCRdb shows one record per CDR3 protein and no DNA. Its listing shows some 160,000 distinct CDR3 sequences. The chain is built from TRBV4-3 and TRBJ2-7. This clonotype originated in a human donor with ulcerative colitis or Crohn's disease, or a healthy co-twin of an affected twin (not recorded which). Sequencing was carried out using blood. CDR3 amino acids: CASSQDLVGTYEQYF.